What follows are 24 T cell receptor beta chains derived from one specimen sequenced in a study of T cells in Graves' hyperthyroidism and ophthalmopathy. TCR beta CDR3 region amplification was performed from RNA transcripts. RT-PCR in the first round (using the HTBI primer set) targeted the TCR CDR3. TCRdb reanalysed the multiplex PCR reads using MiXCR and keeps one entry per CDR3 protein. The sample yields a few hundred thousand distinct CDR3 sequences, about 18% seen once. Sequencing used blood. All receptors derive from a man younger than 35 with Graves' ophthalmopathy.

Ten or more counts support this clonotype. The CDR3 loop reads CASSPRQGSREQYF. The CDR3 DNA follows: TGTGCCAGCAGCCCACGACAGGGTTCCCGGGAGCAGTACTTC. The chain combines TRBV7-6 with TRBJ2-7; TRBD1 matches 7 bases. Trimming took 5 bases from V and 7 from J; bases not matched to a gene: 11. The CDR3 totals 14 residues. Germline V gene data show CDR1 as SGHVS and CDR2 as FNYEAQ.

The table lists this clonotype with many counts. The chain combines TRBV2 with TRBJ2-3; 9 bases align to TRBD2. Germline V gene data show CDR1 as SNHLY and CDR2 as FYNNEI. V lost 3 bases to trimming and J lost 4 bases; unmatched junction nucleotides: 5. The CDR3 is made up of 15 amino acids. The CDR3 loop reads CASSDTSGRPDTQYF. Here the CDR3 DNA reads TGTGCCAGCAGTGACACTAGCGGGCGACCAGATACGCAGTATTTT.

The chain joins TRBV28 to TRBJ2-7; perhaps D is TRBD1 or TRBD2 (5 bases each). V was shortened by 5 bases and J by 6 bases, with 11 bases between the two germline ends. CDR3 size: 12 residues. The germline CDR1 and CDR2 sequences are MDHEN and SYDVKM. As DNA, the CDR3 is TGTGCCAGCAGTCGCCCCGGGACCGAGCAGTACTTC. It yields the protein CASSRPGTEQYF.

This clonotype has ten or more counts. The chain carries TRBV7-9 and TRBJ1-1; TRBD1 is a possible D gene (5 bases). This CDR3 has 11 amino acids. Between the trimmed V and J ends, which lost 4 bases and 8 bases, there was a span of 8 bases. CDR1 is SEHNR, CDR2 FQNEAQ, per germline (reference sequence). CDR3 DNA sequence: TGTGCCAGCAGCTCTCCAGGGGAAGCTTTCTTT. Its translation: CASSSPGEAFF.

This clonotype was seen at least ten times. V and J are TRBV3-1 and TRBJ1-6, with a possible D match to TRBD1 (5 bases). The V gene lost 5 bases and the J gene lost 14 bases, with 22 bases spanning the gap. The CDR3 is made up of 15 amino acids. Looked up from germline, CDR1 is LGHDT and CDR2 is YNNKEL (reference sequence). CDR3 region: CASSLSLGQGRTLHF. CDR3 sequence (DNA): TGTGCCAGCAGCTTATCTCTGGGGCAGGGAAGGACCCTCCACTTT.

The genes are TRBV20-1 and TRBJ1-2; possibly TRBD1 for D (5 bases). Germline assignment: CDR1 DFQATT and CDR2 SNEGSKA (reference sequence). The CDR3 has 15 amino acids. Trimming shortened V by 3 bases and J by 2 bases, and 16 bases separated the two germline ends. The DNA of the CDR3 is TGCAGTGCTAGGAAGTCGGGGGTGAGGAACTATGGCTACACCTTC. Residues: CSARKSGVRNYGYTF.

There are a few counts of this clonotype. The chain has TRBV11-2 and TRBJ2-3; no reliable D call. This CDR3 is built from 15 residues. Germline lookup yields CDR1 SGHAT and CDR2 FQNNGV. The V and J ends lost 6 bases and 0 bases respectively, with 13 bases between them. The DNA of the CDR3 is TGTGCCAGCAGTTCGCCTACGGCTAGCACAGATACGCAGTATTTT. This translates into CASSSPTASTDTQYF. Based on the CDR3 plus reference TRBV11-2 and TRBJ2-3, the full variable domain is EAGVAQSPRYKIIEKRQSVAFWCNPISGHATLYWYQQILGQGPKLLIQFQNNGVVDDSQLPKDRFSAERLKGVDSTLKIQPAKLEDSAVYLCASSSPTASTDTQYFGPGTRLTVL.

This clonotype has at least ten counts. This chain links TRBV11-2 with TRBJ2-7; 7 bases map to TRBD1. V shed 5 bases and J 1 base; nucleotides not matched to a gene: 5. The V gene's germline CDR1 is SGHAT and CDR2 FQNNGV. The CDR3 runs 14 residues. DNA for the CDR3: TGTGCCAGCAGCCCAGGGACAGAGTCCTACGAGCAGTACTTC. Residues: CASSPGTESYEQYF.

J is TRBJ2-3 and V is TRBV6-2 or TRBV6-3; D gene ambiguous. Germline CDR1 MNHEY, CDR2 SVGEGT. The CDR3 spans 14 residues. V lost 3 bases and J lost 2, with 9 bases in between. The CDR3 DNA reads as TGTGCCAGCAGTTATATTTCCCTCACAGATACGCAGTATTTT. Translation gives CASSYISLTDTQYF.

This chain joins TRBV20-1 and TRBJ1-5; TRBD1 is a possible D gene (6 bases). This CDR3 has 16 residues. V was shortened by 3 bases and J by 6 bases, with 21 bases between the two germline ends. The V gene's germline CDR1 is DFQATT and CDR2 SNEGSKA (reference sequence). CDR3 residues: CSASLQGMATAQPQHF. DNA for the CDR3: TGCAGTGCTAGTCTACAGGGTATGGCAACTGCTCAGCCCCAGCATTTT.

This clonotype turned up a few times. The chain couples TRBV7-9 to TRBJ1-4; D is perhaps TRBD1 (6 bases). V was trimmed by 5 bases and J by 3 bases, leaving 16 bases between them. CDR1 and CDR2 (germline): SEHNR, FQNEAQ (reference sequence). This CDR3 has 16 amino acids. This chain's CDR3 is CASSPWTGAPNEKLFF. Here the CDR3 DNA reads TGTGCCAGCAGCCCTTGGACGGGGGCACCTAATGAAAAACTGTTTTTT.

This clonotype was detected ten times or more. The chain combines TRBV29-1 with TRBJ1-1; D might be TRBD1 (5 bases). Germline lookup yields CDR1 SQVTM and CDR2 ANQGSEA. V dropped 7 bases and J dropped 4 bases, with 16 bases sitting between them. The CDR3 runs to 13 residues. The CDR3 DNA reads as TGCAGCGGGCACCGGGGGGGGAGCACTGAAGCTTTCTTT. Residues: CSGHRGGSTEAFF.

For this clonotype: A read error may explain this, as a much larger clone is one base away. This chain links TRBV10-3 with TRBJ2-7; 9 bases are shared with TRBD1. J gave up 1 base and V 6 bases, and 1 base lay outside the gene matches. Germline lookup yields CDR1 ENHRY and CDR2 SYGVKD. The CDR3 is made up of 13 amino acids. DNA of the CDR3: TGTGCCATCAGCGGGACAGGGTCCTACGAGCAGTACTTC. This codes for CAISGTGSYEQYF.

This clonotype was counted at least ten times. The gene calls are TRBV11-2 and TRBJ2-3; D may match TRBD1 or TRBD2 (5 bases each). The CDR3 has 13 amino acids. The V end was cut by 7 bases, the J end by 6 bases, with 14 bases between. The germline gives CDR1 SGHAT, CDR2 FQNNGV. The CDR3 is CASTLGAADTQYF. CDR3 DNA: TGTGCCAGCACCCTCGGGGCCGCTGATACGCAGTATTTT.

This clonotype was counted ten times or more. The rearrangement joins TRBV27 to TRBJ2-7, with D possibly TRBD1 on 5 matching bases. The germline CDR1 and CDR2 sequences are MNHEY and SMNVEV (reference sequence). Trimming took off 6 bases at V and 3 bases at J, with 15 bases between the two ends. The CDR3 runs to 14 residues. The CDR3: CASSYGGQGYEQYF. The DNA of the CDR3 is TGTGCCAGCAGCTACGGTGGGCAGGGCTACGAGCAGTACTTC.

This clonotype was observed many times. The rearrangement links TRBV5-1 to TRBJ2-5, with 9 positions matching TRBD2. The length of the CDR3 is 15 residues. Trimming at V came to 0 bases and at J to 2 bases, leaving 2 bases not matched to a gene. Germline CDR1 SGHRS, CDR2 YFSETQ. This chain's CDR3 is CASSLALAGQETQYF. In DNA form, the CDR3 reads TGCGCCAGCAGCTTGGCCCTAGCGGGGCAAGAGACCCAGTACTTC.

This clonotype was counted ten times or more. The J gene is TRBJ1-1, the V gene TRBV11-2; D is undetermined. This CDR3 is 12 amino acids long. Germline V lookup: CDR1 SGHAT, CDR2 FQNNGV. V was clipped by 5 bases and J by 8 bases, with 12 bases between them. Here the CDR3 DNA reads TGTGCCAGCAGCGACCCCTCATTCGAAGCTTTCTTT. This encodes CASSDPSFEAFF.

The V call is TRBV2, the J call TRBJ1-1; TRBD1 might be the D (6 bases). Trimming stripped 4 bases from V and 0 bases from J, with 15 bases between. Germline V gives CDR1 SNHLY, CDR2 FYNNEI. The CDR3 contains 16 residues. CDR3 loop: CASSVGGGQMNTEAFF. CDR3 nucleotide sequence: TGTGCCAGCAGTGTAGGGGGGGGGCAGATGAACACTGAAGCTTTCTTT.

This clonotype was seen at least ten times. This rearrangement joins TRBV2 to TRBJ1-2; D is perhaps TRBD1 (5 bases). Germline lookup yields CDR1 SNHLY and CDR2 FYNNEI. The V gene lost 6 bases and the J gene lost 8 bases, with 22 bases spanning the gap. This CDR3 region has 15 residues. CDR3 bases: TGTGCCAGCAGACCTAGGCGGGGGGGGACGGAAGGCTACACCTTC. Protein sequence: CASRPRRGGTEGYTF. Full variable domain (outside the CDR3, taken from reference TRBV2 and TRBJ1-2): EPEVTQTPSHQVTQMGQEVILRCVPISNHLYFYWYRQILGQKVEFLVSFYNNEISEKSEIFDDQFSVERPDGSNFTLKIRSTKLEDSAMYFCASRPRRGGTEGYTFGSGTRLTVV.

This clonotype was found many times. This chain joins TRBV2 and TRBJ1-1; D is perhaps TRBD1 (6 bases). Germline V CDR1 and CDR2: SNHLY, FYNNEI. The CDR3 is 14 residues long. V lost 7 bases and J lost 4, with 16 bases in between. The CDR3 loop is CASTDPRGGTEAFF. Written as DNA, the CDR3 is TGTGCCAGCACCGACCCCAGGGGCGGCACTGAAGCTTTCTTT. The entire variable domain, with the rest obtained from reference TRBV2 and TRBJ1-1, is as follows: EPEVTQTPSHQVTQMGQEVILRCVPISNHLYFYWYRQILGQKVEFLVSFYNNEISEKSEIFDDQFSVERPDGSNFTLKIRSTKLEDSAMYFCASTDPRGGTEAFFGQGTRLTVV.

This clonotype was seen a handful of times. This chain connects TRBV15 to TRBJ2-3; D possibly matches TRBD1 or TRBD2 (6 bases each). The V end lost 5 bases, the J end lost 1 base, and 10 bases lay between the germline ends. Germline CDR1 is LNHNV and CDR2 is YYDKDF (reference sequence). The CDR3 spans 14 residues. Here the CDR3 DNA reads TGTGCCACCAGCCCGGGGGCTGGCACAGATACGCAGTATTTT. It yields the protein CATSPGAGTDTQYF.

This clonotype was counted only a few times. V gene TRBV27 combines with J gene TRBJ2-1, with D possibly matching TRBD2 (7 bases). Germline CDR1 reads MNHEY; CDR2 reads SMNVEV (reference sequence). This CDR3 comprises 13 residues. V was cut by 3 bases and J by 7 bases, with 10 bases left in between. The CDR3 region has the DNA TGTGCCAGCAGTTTGGCGGGGGCGAATGAGCAGTTCTTC. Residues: CASSLAGANEQFF.

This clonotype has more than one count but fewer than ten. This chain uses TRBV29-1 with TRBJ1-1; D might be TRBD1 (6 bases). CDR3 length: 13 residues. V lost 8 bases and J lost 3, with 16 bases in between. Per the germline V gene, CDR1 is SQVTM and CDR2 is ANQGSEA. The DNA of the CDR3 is TGCAGCTTTACAGGGATGGCGGACACTGAAGCTTTCTTT. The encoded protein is CSFTGMADTEAFF.

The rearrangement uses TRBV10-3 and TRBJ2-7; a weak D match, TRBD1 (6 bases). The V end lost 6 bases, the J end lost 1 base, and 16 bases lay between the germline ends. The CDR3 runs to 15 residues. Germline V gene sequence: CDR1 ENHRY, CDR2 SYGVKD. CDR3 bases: TGTGCCATCAGAGGAACCGGGACAACGTCCTACGAGCAGTACTTC. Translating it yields CAIRGTGTTSYEQYF.